The 8 T cell receptor beta chains below come from one sample, sequenced in a study of beta chain features in type 1 diabetes. Antigens of these TCRs are unknown. General study results and limits: When Type 1 diabetes patients were examined, their TCRB CDR3s proved moderately but significantly shorter in all four CD4+ subsets.

Sequenced material consisted of expressed TCRB transcripts (all of the isolated RNA was reverse transcribed). Clones were sequenced by immunoSEQ multiplex PCR, and TCRdb holds only the in-frame ones, with some missing. The sample carries around 710,000 clones, 12% recorded once. Sequencing used naive CD4+ T cells from blood. The receptors were gathered from a man aged 25 to 40 with type 1 diabetes.

The chain employs TRBV27 and TRBJ1-2, with TRBD1 as a possible D gene (5 bases). Germline V gene data show CDR1 as MNHEY and CDR2 as SMNVEV (reference sequence). This CDR3 comprises 15 residues. V gave up 0 bases and J gave up 10 bases, with 18 bases separating them. CDR3 loop: CASSLSPSRGLHYTF. In DNA form, the CDR3 reads TGTGCCAGCAGTTTATCGCCCTCAAGGGGTCTCCACTACACCTTC.

The CDR3: CASSLFWNEQYF. DNA for the CDR3: TGTGCCAGCAGCCTCTTCTGGAACGAGCAGTACTTC. The chain is built from TRBV14 and TRBJ2-7; no definite D call. The V gene's germline CDR1 is SGHDN and CDR2 FVKESK. V shed 4 bases and J shed 5 bases, with 9 bases lying between them. The CDR3 length is 12 residues.

The V gene is TRBV11-2, the J gene TRBJ1-2; possibly TRBD1 for D (5 bases). V shed 2 bases and J shed 4 bases, with 14 bases lying between them. Germline assignment: CDR1 SGHAT and CDR2 FQNNGV. This CDR3 is built from 15 residues. CDR3 residues: CASSLTPGGGYGYTF. The DNA of the CDR3 is TGTGCCAGCAGCTTAACGCCCGGGGGGGGCTATGGCTACACCTTC.

This clone was recorded only once. The chain joins TRBV27 to TRBJ2-3, with 7 bases lining up with TRBD2. The CDR3 is 18 amino acids. The trim removed 5 bases at V and 0 bases at J, leaving 14 bases unmatched. Germline-derived CDR1 and CDR2 are MNHEY and SMNVEV (reference sequence). The CDR3 DNA follows: TGTGCCAGCAGTCCATTCCCTACTAGCGCATCTAGCACAGATACGCAGTATTTT. Its translation is CASSPFPTSASSTDTQYF.

The sample holds a few counts of this clone. The rearrangement joins TRBV19 to TRBJ2-6; 9 bases map to TRBD2. CDR1 LNHDA and CDR2 SQIVND come from the germline V gene (reference sequence). The CDR3 loop spans 16 amino acids. Trimming took 5 bases from V and 0 from J; bases not matched to a gene: 2. CDR3 nucleotide sequence: TGTGCCAGTAGTGGGACTAGCTCCTCTGGGGCCAACGTCCTGACTTTC. This codes for CASSGTSSSGANVLTF.

This rearrangement joins TRBV18 to TRBJ1-5; D perhaps matches TRBD1 (6 bases). There are 16 residues in the CDR3. V was pared by 1 base and J by 0 bases, with 10 bases between. The germline gives CDR1 KGHSH, CDR2 LQKENI. This CDR3 is CASSPQGHSSNQPQHF. The CDR3 DNA reads TGTGCCAGCTCACCACAGGGACACAGTAGCAATCAGCCCCAGCATTTT.

The chain is built from TRBV18 and TRBJ2-1; 8 bases map to TRBD2. The germline CDR1 and CDR2 sequences are KGHSH and LQKENI. Unmatched junction bases numbered 3, after V lost 5 bases and J lost 6 bases. This CDR3 region has 13 residues. CDR3 loop: CASSATSVNEQFF. CDR3 coding DNA: TGTGCCAGCTCAGCGACTAGCGTCAATGAGCAGTTCTTC.

V usage is TRBV14 and J usage is TRBJ2-5; D perhaps matches TRBD1 (6 bases). The CDR3 has 16 amino acids. CDR1 is SGHDN and CDR2 is FVKESK in the germline V gene. The V end lost 2 bases, the J end lost 2 bases, and 15 bases lay between the germline ends. The CDR3 DNA reads TGTGCCAGCAGCCAATACGGCAGGGGAGTTCAAGAGACCCAGTACTTC. This encodes CASSQYGRGVQETQYF.